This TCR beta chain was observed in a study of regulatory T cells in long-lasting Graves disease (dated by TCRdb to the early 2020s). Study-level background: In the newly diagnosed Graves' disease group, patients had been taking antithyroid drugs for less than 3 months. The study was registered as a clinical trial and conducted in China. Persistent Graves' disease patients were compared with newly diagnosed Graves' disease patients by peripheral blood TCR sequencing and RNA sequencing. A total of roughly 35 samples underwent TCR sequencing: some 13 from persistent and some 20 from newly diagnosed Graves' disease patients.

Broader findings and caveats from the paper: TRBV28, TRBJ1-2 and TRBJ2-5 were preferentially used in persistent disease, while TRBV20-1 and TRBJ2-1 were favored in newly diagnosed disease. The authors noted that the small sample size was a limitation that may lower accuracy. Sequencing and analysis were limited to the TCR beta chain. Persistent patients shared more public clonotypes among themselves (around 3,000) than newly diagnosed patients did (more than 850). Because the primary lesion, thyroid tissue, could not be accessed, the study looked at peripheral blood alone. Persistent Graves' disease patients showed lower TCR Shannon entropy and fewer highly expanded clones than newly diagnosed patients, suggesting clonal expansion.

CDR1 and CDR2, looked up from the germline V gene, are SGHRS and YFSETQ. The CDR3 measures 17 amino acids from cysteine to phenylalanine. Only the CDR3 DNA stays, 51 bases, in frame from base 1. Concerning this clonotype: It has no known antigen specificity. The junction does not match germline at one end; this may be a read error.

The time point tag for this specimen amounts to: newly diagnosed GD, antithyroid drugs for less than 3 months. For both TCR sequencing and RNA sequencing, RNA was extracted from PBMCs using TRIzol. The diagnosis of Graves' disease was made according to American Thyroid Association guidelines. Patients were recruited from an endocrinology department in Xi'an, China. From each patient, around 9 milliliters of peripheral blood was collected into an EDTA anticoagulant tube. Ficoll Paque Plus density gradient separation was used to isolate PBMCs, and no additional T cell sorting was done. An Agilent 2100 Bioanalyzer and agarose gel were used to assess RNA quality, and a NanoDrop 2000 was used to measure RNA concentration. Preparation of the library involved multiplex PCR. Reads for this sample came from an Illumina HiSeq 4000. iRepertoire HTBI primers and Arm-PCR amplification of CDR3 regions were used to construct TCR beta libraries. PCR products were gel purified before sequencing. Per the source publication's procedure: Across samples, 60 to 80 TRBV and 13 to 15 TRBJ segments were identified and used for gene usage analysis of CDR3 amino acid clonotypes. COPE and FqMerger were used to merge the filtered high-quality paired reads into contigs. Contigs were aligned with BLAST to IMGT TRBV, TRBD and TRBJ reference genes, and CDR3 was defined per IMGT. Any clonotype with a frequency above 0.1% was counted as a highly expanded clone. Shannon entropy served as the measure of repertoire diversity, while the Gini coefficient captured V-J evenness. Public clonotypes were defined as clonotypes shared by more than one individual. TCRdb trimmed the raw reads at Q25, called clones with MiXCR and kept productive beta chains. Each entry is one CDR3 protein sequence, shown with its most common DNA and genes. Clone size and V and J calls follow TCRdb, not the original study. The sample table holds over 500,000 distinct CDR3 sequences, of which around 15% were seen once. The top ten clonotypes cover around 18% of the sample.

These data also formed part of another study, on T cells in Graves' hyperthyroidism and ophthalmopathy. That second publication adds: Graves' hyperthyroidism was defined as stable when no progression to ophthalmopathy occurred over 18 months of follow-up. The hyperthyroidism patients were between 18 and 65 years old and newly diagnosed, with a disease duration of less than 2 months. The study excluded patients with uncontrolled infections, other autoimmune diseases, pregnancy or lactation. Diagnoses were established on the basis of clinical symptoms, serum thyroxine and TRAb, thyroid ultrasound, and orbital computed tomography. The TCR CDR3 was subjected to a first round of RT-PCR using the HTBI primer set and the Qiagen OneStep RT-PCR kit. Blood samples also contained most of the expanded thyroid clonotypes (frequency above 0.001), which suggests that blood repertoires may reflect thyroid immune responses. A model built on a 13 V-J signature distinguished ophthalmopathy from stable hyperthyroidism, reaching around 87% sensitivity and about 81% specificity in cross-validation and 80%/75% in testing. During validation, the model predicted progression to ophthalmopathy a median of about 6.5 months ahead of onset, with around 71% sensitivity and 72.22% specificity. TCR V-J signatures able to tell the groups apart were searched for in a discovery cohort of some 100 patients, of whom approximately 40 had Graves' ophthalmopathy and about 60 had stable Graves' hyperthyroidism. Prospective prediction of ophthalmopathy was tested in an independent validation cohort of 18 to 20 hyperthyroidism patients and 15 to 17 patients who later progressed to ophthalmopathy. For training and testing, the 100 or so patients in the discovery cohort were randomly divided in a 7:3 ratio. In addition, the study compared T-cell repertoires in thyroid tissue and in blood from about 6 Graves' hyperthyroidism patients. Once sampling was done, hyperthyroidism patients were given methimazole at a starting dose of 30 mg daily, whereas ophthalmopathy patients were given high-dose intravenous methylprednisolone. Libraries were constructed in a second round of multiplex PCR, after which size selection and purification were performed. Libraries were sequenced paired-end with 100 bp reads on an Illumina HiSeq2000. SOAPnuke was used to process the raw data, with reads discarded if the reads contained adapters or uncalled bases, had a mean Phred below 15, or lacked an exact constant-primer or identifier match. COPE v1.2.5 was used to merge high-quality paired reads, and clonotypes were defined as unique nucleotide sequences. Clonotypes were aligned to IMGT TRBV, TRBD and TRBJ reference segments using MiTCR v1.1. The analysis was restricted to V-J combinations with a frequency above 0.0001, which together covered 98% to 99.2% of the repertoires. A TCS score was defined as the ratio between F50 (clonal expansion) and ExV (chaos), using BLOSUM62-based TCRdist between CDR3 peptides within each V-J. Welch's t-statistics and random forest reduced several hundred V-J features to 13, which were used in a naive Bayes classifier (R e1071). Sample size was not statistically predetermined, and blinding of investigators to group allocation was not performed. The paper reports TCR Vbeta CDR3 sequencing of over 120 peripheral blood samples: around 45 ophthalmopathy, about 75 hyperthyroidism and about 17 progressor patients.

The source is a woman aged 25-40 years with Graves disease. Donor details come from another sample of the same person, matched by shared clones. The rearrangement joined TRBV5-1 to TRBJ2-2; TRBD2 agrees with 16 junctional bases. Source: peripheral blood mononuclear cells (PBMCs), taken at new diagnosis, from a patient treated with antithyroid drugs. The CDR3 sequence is CAGSSGLAGGRTGELFF. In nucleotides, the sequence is TGCGCCGGCAGCTCGGGACTAGCGGGAGGGAGGACCGGGGAGCTGTTTTTT.